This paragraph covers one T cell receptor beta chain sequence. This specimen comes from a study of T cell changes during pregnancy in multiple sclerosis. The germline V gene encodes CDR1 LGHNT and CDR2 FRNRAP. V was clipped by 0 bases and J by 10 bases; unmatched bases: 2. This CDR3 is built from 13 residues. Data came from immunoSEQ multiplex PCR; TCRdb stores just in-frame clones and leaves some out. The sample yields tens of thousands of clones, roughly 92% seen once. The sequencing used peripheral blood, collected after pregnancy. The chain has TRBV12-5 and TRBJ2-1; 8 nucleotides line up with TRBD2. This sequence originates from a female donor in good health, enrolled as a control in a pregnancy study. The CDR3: CASGLVSSGEQFF. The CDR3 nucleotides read TGTGCTAGTGGTTTGGTTTCTAGCGGGGAGCAGTTCTTC.